This entry lists 31 T cell receptor beta chains sequenced from one sample in a study of neurological immune-mediated disorders. TCRdb re-analysed the 5' RACE reads in MiXCR, keeping a single row per CDR3 protein. The sample records 20,000 to 30,000 distinct CDR3 sequences, 2% to 2.5% being singletons. The sample consisted of PBMCs. The receptors were sampled from a woman aged 45-60 years with multiple sclerosis.

This clonotype was seen only a few times. The chain has TRBV5-1 and TRBJ2-3; 7 nucleotides align to TRBD1. Germline CDR1 is SGHRS and CDR2 is YFSETQ. The V and J ends lost 0 bases and 2 bases, in that order; junction bases with no gene match: 6. The CDR3 is made up of 16 amino acids. The CDR3 nucleotides are TGCGCCAGCAGCTTGGGAGGGGGCCTAAACACAGATACGCAGTATTTT. Amino acid sequence: CASSLGGGLNTDTQYF.

This clonotype was detected ten times or more. This sequence joins TRBV5-1 and TRBJ2-3; 7 bases agree with TRBD2. The CDR3 runs 15 residues. Trimming cost V 6 bases and J 3 bases; bases outside gene matches: 10. Looked up from germline, CDR1 is SGHRS and CDR2 is YFSETQ. CDR3 in amino acids: CASNLGGSYTDTQYF. CDR3 in DNA: TGCGCCAGCAACCTGGGGGGGTCCTATACAGATACGCAGTATTTT.

This clonotype has a count of ten or more. The gene calls are TRBV20-1 and TRBJ2-1, with 8 positions matching TRBD2. With 1 base clipped from V and 8 bases from J, the junction kept 10 bases outside the gene matches. The CDR3 is 15 amino acids. Germline assignment: CDR1 DFQATT and CDR2 SNEGSKA (reference sequence). In DNA form, the CDR3 reads TGCAGTGCTAGAGTTCGCGGCGGGGGGTTCTATGAGCAGTTCTTC. It yields the protein CSARVRGGGFYEQFF.

This clonotype was seen at least ten times. The V gene is TRBV11-3, the J gene TRBJ1-2; a possible D gene is TRBD1 (6 bases). CDR3 length equals 16 residues. The germline CDR1 and CDR2 sequences are SGHNT and YENEEA. Trimming pared 0 bases from V and 3 bases from J, leaving 14 bases between. CDR3 residues: CASSLDRGRGHYGYTF. The CDR3 DNA reads as TGTGCCAGCAGCTTAGATCGGGGGCGAGGACACTATGGCTACACCTTC.

This clonotype was seen ten or more times. The chain has TRBV7-9 and TRBJ2-1; possible D gene TRBD2, 6 bases. V lost 1 base to trimming and J lost 4 bases, with 14 bases between them. Looked up from germline, CDR1 is SEHNR and CDR2 is FQNEAQ (reference sequence). This CDR3 is 16 amino acids long. The CDR3 sequence is CASSLVGGVFYNEQFF. CDR3 coding DNA: TGTGCCAGCAGCTTAGTAGGCGGGGTCTTTTACAATGAGCAGTTCTTC.

This clonotype was counted between two and nine times. The chain uses TRBV20-1 and TRBJ1-1, with TRBD1 matching 7 bases. V lost 3 bases and J lost 3; bases outside the gene matches: 7. Germline V gene data show CDR1 as DFQATT and CDR2 as SNEGSKA (reference sequence). The CDR3 extends over 14 amino acids. The CDR3 nucleotides read TGCAGTGCTAGGCGAGGGGGCGCGGACACTGAAGCTTTCTTT. Amino acid sequence: CSARRGGADTEAFF.

In this sample, this clonotype turned up many times. The gene calls are TRBV10-3 and TRBJ2-7; possibly TRBD2 for D (5 bases). Trimming pared 0 bases from V and 7 bases from J, leaving 16 bases between. This CDR3 contains 15 residues. Germline-derived CDR1 and CDR2 are ENHRY and SYGVKD. The CDR3, as DNA: TGTGCCATCAGTGAGTCGCGGACCGCCGGGGAGGAGCAGTACTTC. Residues: CAISESRTAGEEQYF.

This clonotype was observed at least ten times. V usage is TRBV29-1 and J usage is TRBJ2-3; 7 bases are shared with TRBD2. V lost 2 bases, J lost 1 base, and 3 bases stayed unmatched. Per germline, CDR1 SQVTM and CDR2 ANQGSEA. This CDR3 spans 14 amino acids. The CDR3 loop reads CSVEKGRGTDTQYF. The CDR3 coding sequence is TGCAGCGTTGAAAAGGGGAGGGGCACAGATACGCAGTATTTT.

In the case of this clonotype: A single base separates this from a much larger clone, so it may be a read error. This rearrangement joins TRBV7-9 to TRBJ1-5, with D unclear. The CDR3 spans 12 residues. CDR1 is SEHNR and CDR2 is FQNEAQ in the germline V gene (reference sequence). V lost 5 bases to trimming and J lost 4 bases, with 6 bases between them. CDR3 sequence (DNA): TGTGCCAGCAGCAAACTTAATCAGCCCCAGCATTTT. Amino acids: CASSKLNQPQHF.

This clonotype has a count of ten or more. The V gene is TRBV7-9, the J gene TRBJ2-2, with D perhaps TRBD1 (6 bases). From germline, CDR1 is SEHNR and CDR2 FQNEAQ (reference sequence). Trimming shortened V by 11 bases and J by 0 bases, and 10 bases separated the two germline ends. The CDR3 has 13 amino acids. The CDR3 sequence: CAVGAANTGELFF. The CDR3 DNA follows: TGTGCCGTGGGGGCTGCGAACACCGGGGAGCTGTTTTTT.

This clonotype was counted many times. This sequence joins TRBV20-1 and TRBJ2-1; D unresolved. Germline V gene data show CDR1 as DFQATT and CDR2 as SNEGSKA (reference sequence). This CDR3 is 15 amino acids long. V lost 6 bases to trimming and J lost 2 bases, with 17 bases between them. The CDR3: CSAKPLGVAYNEQFF. For the CDR3, the DNA is TGCAGTGCCAAACCCCTCGGCGTCGCCTACAATGAGCAGTTCTTC.

The table lists this clonotype with many counts. V usage is TRBV12-3 or TRBV12-4 and J usage is TRBJ2-3; D gene unclear. V was clipped by 6 bases and J by 9 bases, with 13 bases between them. There are 12 residues in the CDR3. CDR3 nucleotide sequence: TGTGCCAGCAGCCCCGTGAAGGAGACGCAGTATTTT. It specifies CASSPVKETQYF.

This clonotype was counted ten times or more. The V call is TRBV28, the J call TRBJ2-7; D not resolved. V lost 4 bases, J lost 4 bases, and 5 bases lay in between. Germline V gene lookup returns CDR1 MDHEN and CDR2 SYDVKM. This CDR3 has 11 amino acids. The CDR3 reads CASSSTYEQYF. The DNA of the CDR3 is TGTGCCAGCAGTTCCACGTACGAGCAGTACTTC.

This clonotype was seen repeatedly, ten times or more. One end of the junction is discordant with germline, which a read error may explain. The rearrangement uses TRBV4-3 and TRBJ1-5; D not resolved. The length of the CDR3 is 13 residues. Germline V lookup: CDR1 LGHNA, CDR2 YSLEER. Written as DNA, the CDR3 is TGCGCCAGCAGCCAAGATTCTGATCAGCCCCAGAATTTT. Its translation: CASSQDSDQPQNF.

This clonotype was picked up many times. The chain is built from TRBV7-2 and TRBJ2-7; D is undetermined. The CDR3 loop spans 13 amino acids. CDR1 and CDR2 (germline): SGHTA, FQGNSA. V lost 1 base, J lost 3 bases, and 7 bases lay in between. CDR3 nucleotides: TGTGCCAGCAGCTTAGACATGATCTACGAGCAGTACTTC. Its protein product is CASSLDMIYEQYF.

This clonotype was seen more than once but under ten times. This chain links TRBV6-2 or TRBV6-3 with TRBJ2-3; D is unresolved. V shed 7 bases and J shed 6 bases, with 23 bases lying between them. CDR3 length: 16 residues. Per the germline V gene, CDR1 is MNHEY and CDR2 is SVGEGT. The DNA for the CDR3 is TGTGCCAGCACCAACCAATACGGCTCCCTGGGGGATACGCAGTATTTT. This sequence encodes CASTNQYGSLGDTQYF.

There are many counts of this clonotype. CDR3: CSAGDVSNQPQHF. CDR3 DNA: TGCAGTGCTGGGGACGTAAGCAATCAGCCCCAGCATTTT. The rearrangement links TRBV20-1 to TRBJ1-5; a weak D match, TRBD1 (5 bases). Germline values: CDR1 DFQATT, CDR2 SNEGSKA (reference sequence). Trimming pared 5 bases from V and 1 base from J, leaving 9 bases between. The CDR3 loop spans 13 amino acids.

This clonotype was seen ten or more times. The J gene is TRBJ1-6, the V gene TRBV20-1, with unresolved D. Per the germline V gene, CDR1 is DFQATT and CDR2 is SNEGSKA (reference sequence). Trimming cost V 0 bases and J 7 bases, with 13 bases left between them. The length of the CDR3 is 15 residues. CDR3 protein: CSAREWESGNSPLHF. CDR3 DNA: TGCAGTGCTAGAGAGTGGGAATCCGGAAATTCACCCCTCCACTTT.

This clonotype was observed many times. The rearrangement uses TRBV20-1 and TRBJ1-5; possibly TRBD1 for D (5 bases). V lost 6 bases and J 2 bases, leaving 11 bases between the germline ends. Germline V gene sequence: CDR1 DFQATT, CDR2 SNEGSKA (reference sequence). CDR3 length: 13 residues. For the CDR3, the DNA is TGCAGTGCCGGGGGTGGAGGCAATCAGCCCCAGCATTTT. Translating it yields CSAGGGGNQPQHF.

The table lists this clonotype with many counts. V gene TRBV20-1 combines with J gene TRBJ2-1; the match to TRBD2 covers 10 bases. The CDR3 runs 16 residues. With 3 bases clipped from V and 6 bases from J, the junction kept 11 bases outside the gene matches. The V gene's germline CDR1 is DFQATT and CDR2 SNEGSKA (reference sequence). The DNA for the CDR3 is TGCAGTGCTAGTCCTAGCGGGGGCCGCCCTGGCAATGAGCAGTTCTTC. Protein product: CSASPSGGRPGNEQFF.

This clonotype was observed many times. CDR3 nucleotide sequence: TGTGCCAGCAGTTTTGTAGGCGATGAGCAGTTCTTC. This codes for CASSFVGDEQFF. The rearrangement links TRBV12-3 or TRBV12-4 to TRBJ2-1; D unclear. The CDR3 is 12 amino acids. Trimming stripped 3 bases from V and 8 bases from J, with 8 bases between.

Many counts were recorded for this clonotype. The genes are TRBV12-3 or TRBV12-4 and TRBJ1-2; tentative D call: TRBD1 (6 bases). The V gene lost 5 bases and the J gene lost 5 bases, with 12 bases spanning the gap. The CDR3 totals 13 residues. CDR3 sequence (DNA): TGTGCCAGCAGTAAGGACAGTACTTATGGCTACACCTTC. As protein: CASSKDSTYGYTF.

This clonotype was recorded at least ten times. The chain couples TRBV12-3 or TRBV12-4 to TRBJ2-6, with D perhaps TRBD2 (5 bases). V dropped 2 bases and J dropped 2 bases, with 7 bases sitting between them. This CDR3 region has 15 residues. CDR3 sequence (DNA): TGTGCCAGCAGTTTACGGGGAACTGGGGCCAACGTCCTGACTTTC. It encodes CASSLRGTGANVLTF.

This clonotype was seen more than once but under ten times. The chain carries TRBV5-4 and TRBJ2-1; TRBD2 aligns across 10 bases. CDR3 length: 15 amino acids. The V gene end was trimmed by 4 bases and the J gene end by 6 bases; junction bases not matched to a gene: 7. Germline CDR1 is SGHNT and CDR2 is YYREEE (reference sequence). Written as DNA, the CDR3 is TGTGCCAGCAGCCTAGCGGGAGCCCCGGGCAATGAGCAGTTCTTC. This sequence encodes CASSLAGAPGNEQFF.

This clonotype has at least ten counts. The chain links TRBV18 to TRBJ2-4, with D possibly being TRBD1 (6 bases). Germline assignment: CDR1 KGHSH and CDR2 LQKENI. Trimming pared 7 bases from V and 2 bases from J, leaving 15 bases between. The CDR3 runs to 15 residues. The DNA for the CDR3 is TGTGCCAGCTTCAGGGGTTCGGGGTCCAAAAACATTCAGTACTTC. This codes for CASFRGSGSKNIQYF.

This clonotype was seen a handful of times. This chain uses TRBV20-1 with TRBJ1-4, with D perhaps matching TRBD1 (5 bases). The CDR3 runs 14 residues. V was cut by 2 bases and J by 8 bases, with 15 bases left in between. The germline V gene encodes CDR1 DFQATT and CDR2 SNEGSKA (reference sequence). CDR3 amino acids: CSARQGGGYEKLFF. In nucleotides, the CDR3 is TGCAGTGCTAGACAGGGAGGAGGGTACGAAAAACTGTTTTTT.

This clonotype showed up many times. The V call is TRBV6-5, the J call TRBJ2-1, with unresolved D. The CDR3 sequence is 14 residues long. Looked up from germline, CDR1 is MNHEY and CDR2 is SVGAGI. The V gene lost 0 bases and the J gene lost 10 bases, with 13 bases spanning the gap. CDR3 sequence reads: CASSYSRLQYEQFF. CDR3 in DNA: TGTGCCAGCAGTTACTCGAGGCTCCAATACGAGCAGTTCTTC.

This clonotype came up many times. The chain is built from TRBV4-1 and TRBJ1-1, with a possible D match to TRBD1 (5 bases). CDR1 is MGHRA, CDR2 YSYEKL, per germline. The length of the CDR3 is 16 residues. V was shortened by 0 bases and J by 2 bases, with 13 bases between the two germline ends. For the CDR3, the DNA is TGCGCCAGCAGCCAAGATATTGGACACATAAACACTGAAGCTTTCTTT. Translation gives CASSQDIGHINTEAFF.

The V and J genes are TRBV9 and TRBJ2-2; 8 bases map to TRBD2. The V gene end was trimmed by 0 bases and the J gene end by 7 bases; junction bases not matched to a gene: 8. This CDR3 is built from 16 residues. The V gene's germline CDR1 is SGDLS and CDR2 YYNGEE. The CDR3 coding sequence is TGTGCCAGCAGCGTAGCCCGGGGGGGCCTAATCGGGGAGCTGTTTTTT. Its translation: CASSVARGGLIGELFF.

This clonotype was seen repeatedly, ten times or more. The J gene is TRBJ2-3, the V gene TRBV5-1; 7 nucleotides match TRBD2. V lost 0 bases, J lost 4 bases, and 5 bases stayed unmatched. Germline CDR1 and CDR2: SGHRS and YFSETQ. This CDR3 has 15 residues. The CDR3 DNA reads as TGCGCCAGCAGCTTGGGGAGGACTAGTCCAGATACGCAGTATTTT. It codes for CASSLGRTSPDTQYF.

This clonotype showed up many times. The chain couples TRBV24-1 to TRBJ2-5, with 10 bases lining up with TRBD2. CDR1 KGHDR and CDR2 SFDVKD come from the germline V gene. V was pared by 6 bases and J by 5 bases, with 8 bases of the junction left unmatched. The CDR3 contains 15 residues. The CDR3 DNA reads TGTGCCACCAGTTTCAGCGGGAGGGCCGTTGAGACCCAGTACTTC. Translation: CATSFSGRAVETQYF.